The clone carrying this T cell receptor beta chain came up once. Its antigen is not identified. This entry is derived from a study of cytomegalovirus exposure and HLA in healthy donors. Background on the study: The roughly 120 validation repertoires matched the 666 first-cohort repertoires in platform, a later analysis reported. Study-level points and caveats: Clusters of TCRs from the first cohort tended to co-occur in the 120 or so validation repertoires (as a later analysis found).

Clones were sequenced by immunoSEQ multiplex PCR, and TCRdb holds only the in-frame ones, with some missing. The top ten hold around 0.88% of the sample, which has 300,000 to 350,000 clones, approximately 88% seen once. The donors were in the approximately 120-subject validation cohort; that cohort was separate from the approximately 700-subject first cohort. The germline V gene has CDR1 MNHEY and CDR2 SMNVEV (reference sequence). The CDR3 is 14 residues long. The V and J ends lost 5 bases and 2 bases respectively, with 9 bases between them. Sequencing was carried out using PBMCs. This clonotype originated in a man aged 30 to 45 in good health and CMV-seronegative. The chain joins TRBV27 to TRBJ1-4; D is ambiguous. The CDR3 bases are TGTGCCAGCAGTCCGGGAAGGACTAATGAAAAACTGTTTTTT. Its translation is CASSPGRTNEKLFF.